These 14 T cell receptor beta chains were all obtained from the same sample, sequenced in a study of post-analysis software for immune sequencing data. No cognate antigen is known for these TCRs. General study points: TRBV5-6, TRBV5-1 and TRBV20-1 belonged to a set of a handful of TRBV segments that were more frequent in patients than controls.

Unique molecular identifiers were carried by the TCR beta cDNA libraries. TCRdb processed the PCR reads anew with MiXCR; each CDR3 protein has one entry. The sample consists of 650,000 to 850,000 distinct CDR3 sequences, 46% of them appearing once. Sample: blood. These receptors originate from a girl between 10 and 17 years old with multiple sclerosis.

This chain uses TRBV7-2 with TRBJ2-7, with D perhaps matching TRBD2 (5 bases). V lost 1 base, J lost 3 bases, and 10 bases lay in between. Germline CDR1 and CDR2: SGHTA and FQGNSA. The CDR3 consists of 14 residues. DNA for the CDR3: TGTGCCAGCAGCTTAGTCCCAGCGGACTACGAGCAGTACTTC. Its protein product is CASSLVPADYEQYF. The whole variable domain, filled in from reference TRBV7-2 and TRBJ2-7, reads GAGVSQSPSNKVTEKGKDVELRCDPISGHTALYWYRQSLGQGLEFLIYFQGNSAPDKSGLPSDRFSAERTGGSVSTLTIQRTQQEDSAVYLCASSLVPADYEQYFGPGTRLTVT.

This clonotype was seen a few times. The DNA of the CDR3 is TGTGCCAGCAGCTTATTGGGGAGTATTTCGGATACGCAGTATTTT. It yields the protein CASSLLGSISDTQYF. This chain connects TRBV7-8 to TRBJ2-3; D may be TRBD2 (5 bases). Trimming removed 2 bases from V and 6 bases from J, with 15 bases in between. The CDR3 has 15 amino acids. Per germline, CDR1 SGHVS and CDR2 FQNEAQ.

This clonotype was seen a few times. The chain recombines TRBV15 with TRBJ1-6; D is possibly TRBD1 (5 bases). This CDR3 is 16 amino acids long. Germline V gene data show CDR1 as LNHNV and CDR2 as YYDKDF (reference sequence). Between the trimmed V and J ends, which lost 0 bases and 6 bases, there was a span of 12 bases. The CDR3 here is CATSRDWVGGNSPLHF. CDR3 nucleotides: TGTGCCACCAGCAGAGATTGGGTGGGGGGTAATTCACCCCTCCACTTT.

The gene calls are TRBV10-3 and TRBJ2-3; 8 bases fit TRBD2. Germline V gene data show CDR1 as ENHRY and CDR2 as SYGVKD. The CDR3 spans 15 residues. The junction had 5 bases not matched to a gene; V was cut back by 4 bases and J by 2 bases. The CDR3 bases are TGTGCCATCAGTGCCACTAGCGGATCCACAGATACGCAGTATTTT. As protein: CAISATSGSTDTQYF.

V gene TRBV15 combines with J gene TRBJ1-1; D ambiguous. CDR1 and CDR2 from the germline V gene are LNHNV and YYDKDF (reference sequence). Deletions cut 5 bases from V and 1 base from J, with 14 bases between. The CDR3 totals 15 residues. The CDR3 DNA follows: TGTGCCACCAGCTTAAAATGGGGTGGGAACACTGAAGCTTTCTTT. Its protein is CATSLKWGGNTEAFF.

This chain links TRBV15 with TRBJ2-7; D is unresolved. V was cut by 3 bases and J by 3 bases, with 12 bases left in between. The CDR3 sequence is 14 residues long. CDR1 LNHNV and CDR2 YYDKDF come from the germline V gene (reference sequence). The DNA for the CDR3 is TGTGCCACCAGCAGTCCAGGACCATTCTACGAGCAGTACTTC. Translating gives CATSSPGPFYEQYF.

This rearrangement joins TRBV20-1 to TRBJ1-2; no definite D call. Germline CDR1 DFQATT, CDR2 SNEGSKA (reference sequence). The V end was cut by 7 bases, the J end by 6 bases, with 15 bases between. The CDR3 runs to 12 residues. DNA of the CDR3: TGCAGTGTATACAAACTGGAGAATGGCTACACCTTC. Translating gives CSVYKLENGYTF.

This rearrangement joins TRBV7-6 to TRBJ2-3; possible D gene TRBD1, 6 bases. CDR3 size: 15 residues. V was trimmed by 5 bases and J by 4 bases, leaving 16 bases between them. Germline assignment: CDR1 SGHVS and CDR2 FNYEAQ. CDR3 coding DNA: TGTGCCAGCAGCGCGCCAGGGGCAGCACCAGATACGCAGTATTTT. Translating it yields CASSAPGAAPDTQYF.

This clonotype was counted a few times. The chain employs TRBV7-6 and TRBJ2-3; TRBD2 matches 11 bases. CDR3 length: 17 amino acids. The trim removed 5 bases at V and 2 bases at J, leaving 9 bases unmatched. Germline CDR1 and CDR2: SGHVS and FNYEAQ. The chain's CDR3 is CASSTGLAGMTTDTQYF. DNA of the CDR3: TGTGCCAGCAGCACAGGACTAGCGGGCATGACCACAGATACGCAGTATTTT.

V and J are TRBV12-3 or TRBV12-4 and TRBJ1-2; D is uncertain. Between the trimmed V and J ends, which lost 8 bases and 5 bases, there was a span of 15 bases. The CDR3 length is 13 residues. CDR3 sequence reads: CASQSRERYGYTF. In DNA, the CDR3 is TGTGCCAGCCAAAGTCGTGAACGATATGGCTACACCTTC.

The chain uses TRBV14 and TRBJ2-7; 14 positions match TRBD2. From germline, CDR1 is SGHDN and CDR2 FVKESK. The CDR3 totals 20 residues. V trimming: 0 bases; J trimming: 2 bases; junction bases outside the gene matches: 12. The CDR3 is CASSQDDPGLAGAYPYEQYF. In DNA, the CDR3 is TGTGCCAGCAGCCAAGATGACCCGGGACTAGCGGGAGCCTACCCCTACGAGCAGTACTTC.

The J gene is TRBJ2-3, the V gene TRBV7-2, with TRBD2 matching 12 bases. The V gene's germline CDR1 is SGHTA and CDR2 FQGNSA. CDR3 size: 16 residues. The junction had 6 bases not matched to a gene; V was cut back by 3 bases and J by 5 bases. The CDR3 reads CASSLRLAGGRDTQYF. DNA for the CDR3: TGTGCCAGCAGCTTGAGGCTAGCGGGAGGGAGAGATACGCAGTATTTT.

This clonotype was observed a few times. The chain uses TRBV7-9 and TRBJ2-7, with D unclear. Trimming removed 9 bases at V and 2 bases at J, with 11 bases between. Germline values: CDR1 SEHNR, CDR2 FQNEAQ (reference sequence). The CDR3 loop spans 12 amino acids. CDR3 loop: CASNRDTYEQYF. The CDR3 DNA sequence: TGTGCCAGTAATAGAGATACCTACGAGCAGTACTTC.

The chain recombines TRBV20-1 with TRBJ2-3, with a tentative D call TRBD1 (5 bases). The ends were cut back, 5 bases at V and 5 bases at J, with 11 bases in the middle. Germline assignment: CDR1 DFQATT and CDR2 SNEGSKA (reference sequence). CDR3 length: 12 residues. This CDR3 reads CSAPRGGDTQYF. The CDR3 DNA sequence: TGCAGTGCTCCTAGGGGCGGAGATACGCAGTATTTT.